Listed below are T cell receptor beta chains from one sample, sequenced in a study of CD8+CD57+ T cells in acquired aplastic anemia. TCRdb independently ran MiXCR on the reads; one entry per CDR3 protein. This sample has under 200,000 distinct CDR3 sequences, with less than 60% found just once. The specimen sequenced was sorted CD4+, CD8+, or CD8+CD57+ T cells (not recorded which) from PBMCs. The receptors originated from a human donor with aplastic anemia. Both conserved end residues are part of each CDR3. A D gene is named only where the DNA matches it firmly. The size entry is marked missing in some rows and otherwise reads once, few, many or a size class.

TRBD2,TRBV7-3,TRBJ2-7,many,CASSPRASGISEQYF,TGTGCCAGCAGCCCAAGGGCTAGCGGGATAAGTGAGCAGTACTTC
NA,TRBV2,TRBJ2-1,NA,CASSRQAPPHNEQFF,TGTGCCAGCAGTCGGCAGGCACCTCCCCACAATGAGCAGTTCTTC
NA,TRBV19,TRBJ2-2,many,CASKRGGRAENTGELFF,TGTGCCAGTAAGAGGGGGGGGAGGGCCGAGAACACCGGGGAGCTGTTTTTT
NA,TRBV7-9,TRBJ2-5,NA,CASSPGAGAETQYF,TGTGCCAGCAGCCCTGGTGCAGGGGCGGAGACCCAGTACTTC
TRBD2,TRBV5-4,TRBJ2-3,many,CASSFPSGRALRAQYF,TGTGCCAGCAGCTTCCCCAGCGGGAGGGCCCTCCGTGCGCAGTATTTT
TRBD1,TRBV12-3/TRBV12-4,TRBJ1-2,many,CATLDRGYGYTF,TGTGCCACCCTGGACAGGGGGTATGGCTACACCTTC
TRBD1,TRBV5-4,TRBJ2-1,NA,CASSLRTGVDEQFF,TGTGCCAGCAGCCTCAGGACAGGGGTCGATGAGCAGTTCTTC
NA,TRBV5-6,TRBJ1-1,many,CASSPGQQGTEAFF,TGTGCCAGCAGCCCAGGACAGCAGGGGACTGAAGCTTTCTTT
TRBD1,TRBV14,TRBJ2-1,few,CASSQAGTGVYNEQFF,TGTGCCAGCAGCCAAGCCGGGACAGGAGTTTACAATGAGCAGTTCTTC
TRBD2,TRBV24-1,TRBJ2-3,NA,CATSDFWTSGSTDTQYF,TGTGCCACCAGTGATTTTTGGACTAGCGGGTCCACAGATACGCAGTATTTT
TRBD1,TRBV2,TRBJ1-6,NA,CASSSSGTGRGNSPLHF,TGTGCCAGCAGTTCTAGCGGGACAGGTCGGGGTAATTCACCCCTCCACTTT
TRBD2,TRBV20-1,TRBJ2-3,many,CSAPRGAGGRNTQYF,TGCAGTGCCCCCCGCGGAGCGGGAGGGCGAAATACGCAGTATTTT
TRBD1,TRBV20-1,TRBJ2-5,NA,CSARKGALQETQYF,TGCAGTGCCCGTAAGGGGGCACTTCAAGAGACCCAGTACTTC
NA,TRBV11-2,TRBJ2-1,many,CASSPDRFPRYNEQFF,TGTGCCAGCAGCCCCGACAGGTTTCCGAGATACAATGAGCAGTTCTTC
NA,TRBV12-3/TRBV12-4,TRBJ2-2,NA,CASSPWSRSGHTGELFF,TGTGCCAGCAGTCCTTGGTCCCGGAGCGGGCACACCGGGGAGCTGTTTTTT
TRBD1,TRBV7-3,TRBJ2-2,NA,CASSPTGGGTGELFF,TGTGCCAGCAGCCCTACAGGGGGCGGTACCGGGGAGCTGTTTTTT
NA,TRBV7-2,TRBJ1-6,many,CASSSRFTSSSYNSPLHF,TGTGCCAGCAGCTCCAGATTTACAAGCAGCTCCTATAATTCACCCCTCCACTTT
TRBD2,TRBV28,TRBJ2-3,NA,CASEVGGPEDTQYF,TGTGCCAGCGAGGTGGGAGGGCCCGAAGATACGCAGTATTTT
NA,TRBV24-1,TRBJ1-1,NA,CATSARVGRHTEAFF,TGTGCCACCAGTGCTAGAGTGGGGCGGCATACTGAAGCTTTCTTT
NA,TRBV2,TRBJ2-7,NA,CASSEGRQTEQYF,TGTGCCAGCAGTGAAGGCCGACAGACGGAGCAGTACTTC
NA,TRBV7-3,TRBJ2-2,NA,CASSPWLGPGELFF,TGTGCCAGCAGCCCCTGGCTGGGTCCGGGGGAGCTGTTTTTT
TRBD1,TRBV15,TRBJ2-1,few,CATSRSLTGGYNEQFF,TGTGCCACCAGCAGGTCGCTAACAGGGGGCTACAATGAGCAGTTCTTC
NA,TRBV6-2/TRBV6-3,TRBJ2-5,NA,CASSRDYQETQYF,TGTGCCAGCAGCCGAGACTACCAAGAGACCCAGTACTTC
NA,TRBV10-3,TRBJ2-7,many,CAISEVGRSIAYF,TGTGCCATCAGTGAAGTGGGACGTTCTATTGCGTACTTC
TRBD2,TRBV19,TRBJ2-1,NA,CASSILVAGGGEQFF,TGTGCCAGTAGTATTCTGGTAGCGGGAGGGGGTGAGCAGTTCTTC
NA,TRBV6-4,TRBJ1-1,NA,CASSEDSGTEAFF,TGTGCCAGCAGTGAGGACAGTGGCACTGAAGCTTTCTTT
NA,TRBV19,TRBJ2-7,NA,CASSGFYEQYF,TGTGCCAGTAGTGGGTTCTACGAGCAGTACTTC
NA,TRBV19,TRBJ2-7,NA,CASSTSAGWGEQYF,TGTGCCAGTAGTACGTCGGCAGGGTGGGGCGAGCAGTACTTC
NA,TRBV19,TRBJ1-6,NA,CASRAQGTNSPLHF,TGTGCCAGTAGGGCTCAGGGGACGAATTCACCCCTCCACTTT
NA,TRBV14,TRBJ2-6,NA,CASSQYQSRANVLTF,TGTGCCAGCAGCCAATACCAATCCCGGGCCAACGTCCTGACTTTC
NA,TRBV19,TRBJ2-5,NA,CASKAGNQETQYF,TGTGCCAGCAAGGCGGGGAACCAAGAGACCCAGTACTTC
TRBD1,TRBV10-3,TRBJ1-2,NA,CAISEGTGEAGGYTF,TGTGCCATCAGTGAGGGGACAGGGGAAGCAGGTGGCTACACCTTC
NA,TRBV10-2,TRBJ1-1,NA,CASSGSLEAFF,TGCGCCAGCAGTGGGTCGCTAGAAGCTTTCTTT
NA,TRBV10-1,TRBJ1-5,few,CASRGVRDSNQPQHF,TGCGCCAGCAGGGGTGTTAGGGATAGCAATCAGCCCCAGCATTTT
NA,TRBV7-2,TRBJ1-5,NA,CASSPTPGRNQPQRF,TGTGCCAGCAGCCCCACACCAGGGCGGAATCAGCCCCAGCGTTTT
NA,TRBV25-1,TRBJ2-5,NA,CASSQTGEETQYF,TGTGCCAGCAGCCAGACCGGGGAGGAGACCCAGTACTTC
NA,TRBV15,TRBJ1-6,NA,CATRESYSDNSPLHF,TGTGCCACCAGGGAATCCTATTCAGATAATTCACCCCTCCACTTT
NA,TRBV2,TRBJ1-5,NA,CASSVPQGLLHF,TGTGCCAGCAGTGTCCCCCAGGGCCTACTGCATTTT
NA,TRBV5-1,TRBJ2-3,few,CASSDGTPSTDTQYF,TGCGCCAGCAGCGACGGGACACCTAGCACAGATACGCAGTATTTT
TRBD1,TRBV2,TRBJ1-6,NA,CASREQGSSYNSPLHF,TGTGCCAGCAGGGAACAGGGGAGCTCCTATAATTCACCCCTCCACTTT
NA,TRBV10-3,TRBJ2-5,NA,CAIGAGGETQYF,TGTGCCATCGGAGCAGGAGGGGAGACCCAGTACTTC
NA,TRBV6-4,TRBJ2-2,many,CASSATPQGQNGELFF,TGTGCCAGCAGTGCCACGCCCCAGGGGCAGAACGGGGAGCTGTTTTTT
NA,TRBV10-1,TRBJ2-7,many,CASSDPSGGFYEQYF,TGCGCCAGCAGTGACCCTTCAGGAGGGTTCTACGAGCAGTACTTC
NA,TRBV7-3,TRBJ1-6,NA,CASSSSAQKDSPLHF,TGTGCCAGCAGCTCGTCGGCCCAGAAGGATTCACCCCTCCACTTT